Listed here are 7 T cell receptor beta chains from one sample, sequenced in a study of blood T cell repertoires in COVID-19. Measured with immunoSEQ multiplex PCR; TCRdb has only the in-frame clones, and not every one. In the table there are under 450,000 clones, approximately 84% of which are singletons. The sample taken for sequencing was PBMCs or T cells enriched from blood (not recorded which). All receptors come from a woman in her twenties or thirties who had recovered from COVID-19.

This clone was observed once. This sequence joins TRBV5-1 and TRBJ1-2; D is ambiguous. Germline V lookup: CDR1 SGHRS, CDR2 YFSETQ. This CDR3 has 15 residues. V shed 4 bases and J shed 7 bases, with 20 bases lying between them. The DNA of the CDR3 is TGCGCCAGCAGCCCTAATTATGAGGGCCCGTTTGGCTACACCTTC. Amino acids: CASSPNYEGPFGYTF.

The V and J genes are TRBV30 and TRBJ2-7; 8 bases match TRBD1. Per the germline V gene, CDR1 is GTSNPN and CDR2 is SVGIG (reference sequence). This CDR3 is 13 amino acids long. The V gene end was trimmed by 3 bases and the J gene end by 5 bases; junction bases not matched to a gene: 6. CDR3: CAWRTRDRHEQYF. The CDR3 DNA is TGTGCCTGGAGGACCAGGGACAGGCACGAGCAGTACTTC.

The chain combines TRBV29-1 with TRBJ2-5, with TRBD2 matching 7 bases. CDR3 length equals 14 residues. The trim removed 6 bases at V and 2 bases at J, leaving 9 bases unmatched. Germline-derived CDR1 and CDR2 are SQVTM and ANQGSEA. The CDR3 is CSVAPGGQQETQYF. The CDR3 bases are TGCAGCGTCGCACCGGGAGGCCAACAAGAGACCCAGTACTTC.

This chain joins TRBV10-3 and TRBJ1-1, with 9 bases matching TRBD1. CDR1 ENHRY and CDR2 SYGVKD come from the germline V gene. Germline trimming cut 6 bases from V and 0 bases from J; bases unmatched to any gene: 11. The CDR3 has 17 residues. The CDR3 here is CAIRPGQGKVMNTEAFF. The DNA for the CDR3 is TGTGCCATCAGACCAGGACAGGGGAAAGTGATGAACACTGAAGCTTTCTTT.

The chain combines TRBV5-1 with TRBJ2-5; TRBD2 aligns across 10 bases. The CDR3 runs to 16 residues. Germline V gene sequence: CDR1 SGHRS, CDR2 YFSETQ. J gave up 4 bases and V 7 bases, and 13 bases lay outside the gene matches. CDR3 loop: CASRRPSSGRLETQYF. The CDR3 DNA is TGCGCCAGCCGCCGGCCGTCTAGCGGGAGATTAGAGACCCAGTACTTC.

The chain is built from TRBV6-5 and TRBJ1-2; D might be TRBD1 (6 bases). V was pared by 5 bases and J by 5 bases, with 12 bases between. Germline V lookup: CDR1 MNHEY, CDR2 SVGAGI. This CDR3 is built from 13 residues. CDR3: CASSRDRRYGYTF. For the CDR3, the DNA is TGTGCCAGCAGTCGAGACAGGAGATATGGCTACACCTTC.

V is TRBV6-1 and J is TRBJ2-1; D ambiguous. The V end was cut by 3 bases, the J end by 3 bases, with 12 bases between. The germline V gene has CDR1 MNHNS and CDR2 SASEGT. This CDR3 comprises 15 residues. As DNA, the CDR3 is TGTGCCAGCAGTGACACCCCCAGAGGCTACAATGAGCAGTTCTTC. It encodes CASSDTPRGYNEQFF.